The clone carrying this T cell receptor beta chain has a handful of counts. What it recognizes is unknown. This sample stems from a study of CD8 T cells in ankylosing spondylitis. This CDR3 has 12 amino acids. Trimming stripped 2 bases from V and 2 bases from J, with 7 bases between. Germline lookup yields CDR1 GTSNPN and CDR2 SVGIG (reference sequence). Making the TCR beta libraries involved quantitative 5'-RACE with molecular barcodes. Using its own MiXCR run on the 5' RACE reads, TCRdb lists one record per CDR3 protein. Among more than 100,000 distinct CDR3 sequences, over 9.5% were seen once, and the ten largest hold over 4%. Study outcomes and limitations: Seemingly characteristic of ankylosing spondylitis blood was a TCR beta motif consisting of 7 or 8 highly homologous variants. In peripheral blood, disease-linked CD8+ clones occurred at relatively low frequencies. Reactive arthritis synovial fluid and blood previously showed some of these motif variants.

The sequence derives from a female donor with ankylosing spondylitis or in good health (not recorded which). The rearrangement joins TRBV30 to TRBJ2-7, with D uncertain. The sequenced sample consisted of blood, either unsorted or a sorted T cell fraction (not recorded which). The CDR3 bases are TGTGCCTGGAGTTTAGGTACCTACGAGCAGTACTTC. Translated, it gives CAWSLGTYEQYF. Full variable domain (outside the CDR3, taken from reference TRBV30 and TRBJ2-7): SQTIHQWPATLVQPVGSPLSLECTVEGTSNPNLYWYRQAAGRGLQLLFYSVGIGQISSEVPQNLSASRPQDRQFILSSKKLLLSDSGFYLCAWSLGTYEQYFGPGTRLTVT.